The 10 T cell receptor beta chains reported below all come from one sample, sequenced in a study of CD8+ T cells in alopecia areata. After isolation, RNA underwent reverse transcription to generate cDNA as the sequencing template. Produced via immunoSEQ multiplex PCR; TCRdb's table is partial and in-frame only. The sample lists 250,000 or so clones; 67% were seen once. The sequences come from CD4+ T cells sorted from blood, collected at week 0. These receptors were obtained from a human donor with alopecia areata.

The CDR3 sequence: CASSPGDRGSYEQYF. The CDR3 region has the DNA TGCGCCAGCAGCCCAGGGGACAGGGGCTCCTACGAGCAGTACTTC. The chain has TRBV5-1 and TRBJ2-7; 10 bases match TRBD1. CDR1 is SGHRS and CDR2 is YFSETQ in the germline V gene. V lost 4 bases and J lost 0; bases outside the gene matches: 4. This CDR3 comprises 15 residues.

The chain carries TRBV7-9 and TRBJ1-6; D unclear. This CDR3 comprises 14 residues. Trimming removed 8 bases from V and 0 bases from J, with 8 bases in between. CDR1 and CDR2 from the germline V gene are SEHNR and FQNEAQ (reference sequence). CDR3 protein: CASGGSSYNSPLHF. CDR3 coding DNA: TGTGCCAGCGGCGGAAGCTCCTATAATTCACCCCTCCACTTT. The entire variable domain, with the rest obtained from reference TRBV7-9 and TRBJ1-6, is as follows: DTGVSQNPRHKITKRGQNVTFRCDPISEHNRLYWYRQTLGQGPEFLTYFQNEAQLEKSRLLSDRFSAERPKGSFSTLEIQRTEQGDSAMYLCASGGSSYNSPLHFGNGTRLTVT.

This clone was detected only a few times. The chain joins TRBV27 to TRBJ2-7, with unresolved D. The CDR3 spans 13 residues. Germline CDR1 is MNHEY and CDR2 is SMNVEV (reference sequence). The V end lost 6 bases, the J end lost 5 bases, and 14 bases lay between the germline ends. CDR3 protein: CASRPLNIDEQYF. The CDR3 nucleotides read TGTGCCAGCAGACCCCTAAATATAGACGAGCAGTACTTC.

This clone was detected a few times. This chain uses TRBV7-9 with TRBJ1-1; D call uncertain. V was clipped by 7 bases and J by 2 bases, with 11 bases between them. This CDR3 is built from 13 residues. From germline, CDR1 is SEHNR and CDR2 FQNEAQ (reference sequence). Written as DNA, the CDR3 is TGTGCCAGCAAACACGGAGGAAACACTGAAGCTTTCTTT. Amino acid sequence: CASKHGGNTEAFF.

The chain links TRBV29-1 to TRBJ1-5; the match to TRBD1 covers 8 bases. The germline gives CDR1 SQVTM, CDR2 ANQGSEA. The CDR3 sequence is 14 residues long. V was clipped by 6 bases and J by 6 bases; unmatched bases: 10. As DNA, the CDR3 is TGCAGCGTCTCAGTCTCAGGGGGCGGTCAGCCCCAGCATTTT. Translating it yields CSVSVSGGGQPQHF.

This clone turned up a few times. The chain employs TRBV7-2 and TRBJ1-2, with D possibly TRBD1 on 5 matching bases. Trimming shortened V by 5 bases and J by 4 bases, and 11 bases separated the two germline ends. The CDR3 covers 13 residues. Germline values: CDR1 SGHTA, CDR2 FQGNSA. The CDR3, as DNA: TGTGCCAGCAGCCAGGGCAGGGCCTATGGCTACACCTTC. Protein sequence: CASSQGRAYGYTF.

This chain links TRBV29-1 with TRBJ1-2; 8 bases are shared with TRBD1. V shed 0 bases and J 6 bases; nucleotides not matched to a gene: 6. This CDR3 has 14 amino acids. From germline, CDR1 is SQVTM and CDR2 ANQGSEA. This CDR3 is CSVEETSGGDGYTF. The CDR3 DNA is TGCAGCGTTGAAGAGACTTCAGGGGGCGATGGCTACACCTTC.

CDR3 nucleotides: TGTGCCTGGAGTGTTGAGCGTCTTGGCTATGGCTACACCTTC. This gives the protein CAWSVERLGYGYTF. V is TRBV30 and J is TRBJ1-2; D remains ambiguous. This CDR3 contains 14 residues. Germline assignment: CDR1 GTSNPN and CDR2 SVGIG (reference sequence). The V end was cut by 0 bases, the J end by 4 bases, with 12 bases between.

A note on this clone: A much more abundant neighbour one base away suggests this may be a read error. The chain employs TRBV7-3 and TRBJ2-3; unclear D gene. CDR1 and CDR2 (germline): SGHTA, FQGTGA. The CDR3 totals 12 residues. V was shortened by 2 bases and J by 3 bases, with 3 bases between the two germline ends. CDR3 residues: CASSLGTDTQYF. The DNA of the CDR3 is TGTGCCAGCAGCTTAGGTACAGATACGCAGTATTTT.

This clone was detected only a few times. The V and J genes are TRBV14 and TRBJ2-1; TRBD1 agrees at 7 bases. The length of the CDR3 is 16 residues. Germline-derived CDR1 and CDR2 are SGHDN and FVKESK. After removal of 6 bases from V and 4 bases from J, the junction contained 12 bases not matched to a gene. The CDR3 reads CASRSSKGQRYNEQFF. CDR3 sequence (DNA): TGTGCCAGCAGATCAAGTAAGGGACAGAGATACAATGAGCAGTTCTTC. Together with reference TRBV14 and TRBJ2-1, the CDR3 gives the full variable domain: EAGVTQFPSHSVIEKGQTVTLRCDPISGHDNLYWYRRVMGKEIKFLLHFVKESKQDESGMPNNRFLAERTGGTYSTLKVQPAELEDSGVYFCASRSSKGQRYNEQFFGPGTRLTVL.